At least ten counts were recorded for the clone carrying this TCR beta chain. Its antigen is not known. These data come from a study of early T cells in non-severe SARS-CoV-2 infection. Across the whole study: Unsorted whole-blood RNA was sequenced in bulk, leaving chains unpaired. General observations from the study: VDJdb matches were skewed toward anti-spike CD8 T cell responses.

Researchers tagged individual cDNA molecules with unique molecular identifiers. TCRdb recomputed calls from the 5' RACE reads with MiXCR, one row per CDR3 protein. There are tens of thousands of distinct CDR3 sequences in the sample; less than 7.5% occur only once, and 5% to 7% lies in the top ten. V shed 5 bases, J shed 7 bases, and the junction held 10 bases outside the gene matches. The V gene's germline CDR1 is DFQATT and CDR2 SNEGSKA (reference sequence). The CDR3 sequence is 14 residues long. The chain carries TRBV20-1 and TRBJ1-5; 8 nucleotides line up with TRBD1. The origin of this receptor is an adult who was a healthcare worker with PCR-confirmed SARS-CoV-2 infection or an uninfected control (not recorded which). The specimen sequenced was whole blood. DNA for the CDR3: TGCAGTGCTCTTCATGACAGGGGACCCCAGCCCCAGCATTTT. It encodes CSALHDRGPQPQHF.